The 18 T cell receptor beta chains given below trace back to one sample, sequenced in a study of T cells in Graves' hyperthyroidism and ophthalmopathy. Using RNA transcripts as the source, TCR beta CDR3 regions were amplified. When the TCR CDR3 underwent first-round RT-PCR, the HTBI primer set was used. One entry per CDR3 protein results from TCRdb running MiXCR on the multiplex PCR reads. This sample carries 200,000 or so distinct CDR3 sequences, roughly a sixth of them seen once, and the ten largest clones take roughly 49%. The source material was blood. Receptors originate from a woman aged 50 to 60 with Graves' hyperthyroidism.

This clonotype was seen a handful of times. Compared with germline, one end of the junction differs, possibly owing to a read error. This sequence joins TRBV18 and TRBJ1-2, with no clear D. CDR3 length equals 12 residues. Germline V lookup: CDR1 KGHSH, CDR2 LQKENI. CDR3 coding DNA: TGTGCCAGCTCACAAAATAACTATGGCTACGCCTTC. This encodes CASSQNNYGYAF.

This clonotype was seen a handful of times. V and J are TRBV27 and TRBJ1-6, with D possibly being TRBD1 (6 bases). This CDR3 comprises 15 residues. Germline CDR1 reads MNHEY; CDR2 reads SMNVEV (reference sequence). Trimming pared 2 bases from V and 8 bases from J, leaving 13 bases between. The CDR3, as DNA: TGTGCCAGCAGTTTACAGGGGTATCGAGATTCACCCCTCCACTTT. Translated, it gives CASSLQGYRDSPLHF.

The V and J genes are TRBV9 and TRBJ2-3; D tentatively fits TRBD1 or TRBD2 (5 bases each). V was clipped by 2 bases and J by 6 bases, with 19 bases between them. Per the germline V gene, CDR1 is SGDLS and CDR2 is YYNGEE. The CDR3 sequence is 16 residues long. As DNA, the CDR3 is TGTGCCAGCAGCGTCGGGGCGGGCCTCCCTGGGGATACGCAGTATTTT. Translated: CASSVGAGLPGDTQYF. Variable domain in full (rest from reference TRBV9 and TRBJ2-3): DSGVTQTPKHLITATGQRVTLRCSPRSGDLSVYWYQQSLDQGLQFLIQYYNGEERAKGNILERFSAQQFPDLHSELNLSSLELGDSALYFCASSVGAGLPGDTQYFGPGTRLTVL.

The V and J genes are TRBV19 and TRBJ2-2; the match to TRBD2 covers 14 bases. The junction had 14 bases not matched to a gene; V was cut back by 4 bases and J by 4 bases. Germline assignment: CDR1 LNHDA and CDR2 SQIVND (reference sequence). The CDR3 length is 20 residues. The chain's CDR3 is CASSRSPGLAGALSTGELFF. CDR3 in DNA: TGTGCCAGTAGTAGATCACCGGGACTAGCGGGAGCGTTGTCCACCGGGGAGCTGTTTTTT.

In the case of this clonotype: The CDR3 end shows no conserved phenylalanine or tryptophan, and so a read error is likely. V gene TRBV5-1 combines with J gene TRBJ1-2, with a possible D match to TRBD1 (5 bases). V dropped 2 bases and J dropped 1 base, with 6 bases sitting between them. There are 13 residues in the CDR3. Germline loops: CDR1 SGHRS, CDR2 YFSETQ. CDR3: CASSFDSNYGYTS. CDR3 nucleotide sequence: TGCGCCAGCAGCTTCGACAGTAACTATGGCTACACCTCC.

The CDR3 is CASGPGGSSGNIQYF. CDR3 nucleotides: TGCGCCAGCGGACCCGGGGGGAGCTCAGGAAACATTCAGTACTTC. V is TRBV5-1 and J is TRBJ2-4; 7 nucleotides align to TRBD2. CDR3 size: 15 residues. After removal of 7 bases from V and 6 bases from J, the junction contained 13 bases not matched to a gene. CDR1 is SGHRS, CDR2 YFSETQ, per germline. Full variable domain (outside the CDR3, taken from reference TRBV5-1 and TRBJ2-4): KAGVTQTPRYLIKTRGQQVTLSCSPISGHRSVSWYQQTPGQGLQFLFEYFSETQRNKGNFPGRFSGRQFSNSRSEMNVSTLELGDSALYLCASGPGGSSGNIQYFGAGTRLSVL.

The sample holds a few counts of this clonotype. V is TRBV6-1 and J is TRBJ2-4; no reliable D call. V was shortened by 3 bases and J by 3 bases, with 9 bases between the two germline ends. Germline V gene lookup returns CDR1 MNHNS and CDR2 SASEGT. The CDR3 is 14 residues long. The CDR3 protein is CASSDLGYKNIQYF. The CDR3 bases are TGTGCCAGCAGTGATCTAGGTTACAAAAACATTCAGTACTTC.

This clonotype was recorded many times. This chain links TRBV7-9 with TRBJ2-7; 7 bases fit TRBD1. The J segment lost 6 bases and the V segment lost 5 bases, leaving 13 bases of the junction unmatched. The CDR3 is 15 amino acids. Germline CDR1 and CDR2: SEHNR and FQNEAQ (reference sequence). CDR3 protein: CASSPYRGLTGEQYF. CDR3 DNA sequence: TGTGCCAGCAGCCCCTACAGGGGCCTAACTGGCGAGCAGTACTTC. Filled out from reference TRBV7-9 and TRBJ2-7, the complete variable domain reads DTGVSQNPRHKITKRGQNVTFRCDPISEHNRLYWYRQTLGQGPEFLTYFQNEAQLEKSRLLSDRFSAERPKGSFSTLEIQRTEQGDSAMYLCASSPYRGLTGEQYFGPGTRLTVT.

This clonotype was seen a few times. The chain uses TRBV27 and TRBJ2-2, with TRBD2 matching 8 bases. Germline V gene sequence: CDR1 MNHEY, CDR2 SMNVEV (reference sequence). V gave up 3 bases and J gave up 5 bases; unmatched junction bases: 5. The CDR3 runs to 15 residues. The CDR3 sequence: CASSLSGGGTGELFF. The CDR3 DNA sequence: TGTGCCAGCAGTTTGAGCGGGGGTGGGACCGGGGAGCTGTTTTTT.

At least ten counts were recorded for this clonotype. The chain recombines TRBV6-1 with TRBJ1-2; TRBD1 matches 7 bases. V shed 6 bases and J 5 bases; nucleotides not matched to a gene: 12. Germline-derived CDR1 and CDR2 are MNHNS and SASEGT. This CDR3 contains 15 residues. CDR3 residues: CASRGDSGRGYGYTF. The CDR3 DNA reads as TGTGCCAGCAGAGGGGACAGCGGTCGCGGTTATGGCTACACCTTC.

This clonotype was counted ten times or more. This chain joins TRBV11-3 and TRBJ2-7, with TRBD1 matching over 8 bases. CDR3 length: 16 residues. V gave up 4 bases and J gave up 3 bases; unmatched junction bases: 11. Germline V gene lookup returns CDR1 SGHNT and CDR2 YENEEA. CDR3 sequence (DNA): TGTGCCAGCAGCTCCCGAGGACAGGGAAGAAACTACGAGCAGTACTTC. Translated, it gives CASSSRGQGRNYEQYF.

This clonotype was observed many times. The chain employs TRBV29-1 and TRBJ2-7; D is uncertain. V lost 0 bases, J lost 4 bases, and 7 bases lay in between. Germline V gives CDR1 SQVTM, CDR2 ANQGSEA. This CDR3 comprises 12 residues. The CDR3 reads CSVEERLYEQYF. The CDR3 DNA is TGCAGCGTTGAAGAAAGGCTTTACGAGCAGTACTTC.

At least ten counts were recorded for this clonotype. The genes are TRBV18 and TRBJ1-1; D gene unclear. Germline V lookup: CDR1 KGHSH, CDR2 LQKENI. CDR3 size: 11 residues. V was trimmed by 3 bases and J by 4 bases, leaving 3 bases between them. CDR3 protein: CASSPGTEAFF. The CDR3 DNA reads as TGTGCCAGCTCACCGGGCACTGAAGCTTTCTTT.

This clonotype came up a few times. Written as DNA, the CDR3 is TGTGCCAGCAGTGAAGGGGTGTATAGCAATCAGCCCCAGCATTTT. It codes for CASSEGVYSNQPQHF. The chain links TRBV6-1 to TRBJ1-5, with D unclear. CDR1 is MNHNS and CDR2 is SASEGT in the germline V gene. V shed 1 base and J shed 0 bases, with 7 bases lying between them. This CDR3 is 15 amino acids long.

This clonotype has a count of ten or more. The genes are TRBV9 and TRBJ2-3; 7 bases match TRBD2. In germline, CDR1 is SGDLS, CDR2 YYNGEE. Trimming removed 4 bases from V and 0 bases from J; junction bases left unmatched: 5. This CDR3 region has 15 residues. CDR3 sequence: CASSLTSASTDTQYF. In DNA, the CDR3 is TGTGCCAGCAGCCTCACTAGCGCCAGCACAGATACGCAGTATTTT. The full variable domain, with the rest looked up from reference TRBV9 and TRBJ2-3, is DSGVTQTPKHLITATGQRVTLRCSPRSGDLSVYWYQQSLDQGLQFLIQYYNGEERAKGNILERFSAQQFPDLHSELNLSSLELGDSALYFCASSLTSASTDTQYFGPGTRLTVL.

The chain carries TRBV30 and TRBJ2-1; D remains ambiguous. CDR3 length: 20 residues. The V and J ends lost 2 bases and 0 bases respectively, with 26 bases between them. Germline loops: CDR1 GTSNPN, CDR2 SVGIG (reference sequence). The CDR3: CAWSPTPGYRHSSSYNEQFF. CDR3 DNA sequence: TGTGCCTGGAGTCCTACCCCTGGGTACCGCCACTCAAGCTCCTACAATGAGCAGTTCTTC.

To note about this clonotype: A read error is possible here, since a much larger clone lies one base away. This rearrangement joins TRBV12-3 or TRBV12-4 to TRBJ1-5, with D possibly matching TRBD1 (5 bases). CDR3 size: 16 residues. The V end was cut by 4 bases, the J end by 2 bases, with 15 bases between. CDR3: CASSSSRALGNQPQHF. The CDR3 coding sequence is TGTGCCAGCAGTTCAAGCAGGGCTTTGGGCAATCAGCCCCAGCATTTT.

This clonotype was counted only a few times. This sequence joins TRBV10-3 and TRBJ1-1, with TRBD1 as a possible D gene (6 bases). Trimming stripped 2 bases from V and 2 bases from J, with 9 bases between. The CDR3 totals 14 residues. Germline V CDR1 and CDR2: ENHRY, SYGVKD. CDR3 sequence (DNA): TGTGCCATCAGTGAGAGGGGGGTTAACACTGAAGCTTTCTTT. Translation: CAISERGVNTEAFF.